The 16 T cell receptor beta chains below all came from one sample that was sequenced in a study of OX40 agonist ivuxolimab in advanced cancers. Clones were sequenced by immunoSEQ multiplex PCR, and TCRdb holds only the in-frame ones, with some missing. Counted here are tens of thousands of clones, approximately 90% occurring once; the ten biggest clones make up roughly an eighth. This specimen consisted of CD4+ or CD8+ T cells sorted from blood, obtained in a trial of the OX40 agonist ivuxolimab. The source of these receptors is an adult with an advanced solid tumor such as melanoma, head and neck, liver or kidney cancer.

The CDR3 sequence is CASSSTSGFLGSNEQFF. Written as DNA, the CDR3 is TGTGCCAGTAGCTCGACCTCAGGGTTTCTTGGTTCCAATGAGCAGTTCTTC. This chain links TRBV19 with TRBJ2-1, with D perhaps matching TRBD1 (5 bases). The V gene's germline CDR1 is LNHDA and CDR2 SQIVND (reference sequence). This CDR3 is built from 17 residues. Trimming took off 6 bases at V and 6 bases at J, with 24 bases between the two ends.

A single count supports this clone. The chain combines TRBV28 with TRBJ1-2; the D gene is possibly TRBD1 (5 bases). CDR3 size: 14 residues. The ends were cut back, 8 bases at V and 7 bases at J, with 20 bases in the middle. The germline V gene encodes CDR1 MDHEN and CDR2 SYDVKM. The CDR3, as DNA: TGTGCCAGCGTCGAAGGGGCGGCTCCTTTTGGCTACACCTTC. Encoded protein: CASVEGAAPFGYTF.

This chain links TRBV10-3 with TRBJ1-1; D remains unclear. The ends were cut back, 7 bases at V and 2 bases at J, with 20 bases in the middle. Germline values: CDR1 ENHRY, CDR2 SYGVKD. This CDR3 has 16 amino acids. In DNA form, the CDR3 reads TGTGCCATCACCCTCCCGCGTGATGGGAAAAACACTGAAGCTTTCTTT. It codes for CAITLPRDGKNTEAFF.

The chain joins TRBV4-1 to TRBJ2-7, with 7 bases matching TRBD2. CDR1 and CDR2 from the germline V gene are MGHRA and YSYEKL. The V segment lost 3 bases and the J segment 2 bases; nucleotides outside the gene matches: 1. This CDR3 is built from 13 residues. The CDR3: CASSQGGAYEQYF. CDR3 nucleotide sequence: TGCGCCAGCAGCCAGGGGGGGGCCTACGAGCAGTACTTC.

This clone has just a few counts. The genes are TRBV25-1 and TRBJ1-1, with D maybe TRBD1 (5 bases). Germline V gene lookup returns CDR1 MGHDK and CDR2 SYGVNS. CDR3 size: 14 residues. Trimming pared 2 bases from V and 6 bases from J, leaving 13 bases between. The CDR3 sequence is CASSEVPGSAEAFF. The CDR3 DNA sequence: TGTGCCAGCAGTGAAGTCCCAGGGTCTGCTGAAGCTTTCTTT.

The rearrangement uses TRBV11-2 and TRBJ2-7; D gene unclear. CDR1 is SGHAT and CDR2 is FQNNGV in the germline V gene. Trimming shortened V by 5 bases and J by 4 bases, and 9 bases separated the two germline ends. This CDR3 region has 12 residues. The CDR3 loop reads CASSHLVYEQYF. The CDR3 bases are TGTGCCAGCAGCCACCTCGTGTACGAGCAGTACTTC.

This clone appeared once. The V call is TRBV5-5, the J call TRBJ2-1; D not resolved. Trimming took 4 bases from V and 4 from J, leaving 6 bases between them. The CDR3 has 12 residues. Germline V gene lookup returns CDR1 SGHKS and CDR2 YYEKEE (reference sequence). CDR3 DNA sequence: TGTGCCAGCAGCCGCCCGTACAATGAGCAGTTCTTC. Protein product: CASSRPYNEQFF.

For this clone: A junction end diverges from the germline sequence, so it may reflect a read error. The genes are TRBV9 and TRBJ1-3; D is unclear. Per the germline V gene, CDR1 is SGDLS and CDR2 is YYNGEE. The length of the CDR3 is 12 residues. The CDR3 loop reads CASSPQMYTLYF. CDR3 sequence (DNA): TGTGCCAGCAGCCCTCAAATGTACACCCTATATTTT.

The J gene is TRBJ2-1, the V gene TRBV27, with no clear D. This CDR3 has 13 residues. V shed 6 bases and J shed 2 bases, with 8 bases lying between them. CDR1 MNHEY and CDR2 SMNVEV come from the germline V gene (reference sequence). CDR3 sequence reads: CASSLAPYNEQFF. The DNA for the CDR3 is TGTGCCAGCAGCCTGGCCCCCTACAATGAGCAGTTCTTC.

Worth noting for this clone: The DNA is left out, because the CDR3 cannot be placed on it with certainty; the CDR3 is given as TCRdb lists it. The rearrangement links TRBV6-1 to TRBJ2-2; TRBD1 is taken as the D call from the table, unchecked against the DNA. Germline loops: CDR1 MNHNS, CDR2 SASEGT. The CDR3 numbers 18 amino acids, ends counted. The CDR3 sequence is CASSEAPGGVFGAGELFF.

This clone was recorded at least ten times. The chain links TRBV5-4 to TRBJ1-5; 9 positions agree with TRBD1. The V segment lost 3 bases and the J segment 5 bases; nucleotides outside the gene matches: 0. The germline V gene has CDR1 SGHNT and CDR2 YYREEE (reference sequence). The CDR3 sequence is 13 residues long. For the CDR3, the DNA is TGTGCCAGCAGCTGGACAGGGGATCAGCCCCAGCATTTT. Its protein is CASSWTGDQPQHF.

V gene TRBV5-5 combines with J gene TRBJ2-1; D remains ambiguous. From germline, CDR1 is SGHKS and CDR2 YYEKEE (reference sequence). V shed 4 bases and J shed 5 bases, with 4 bases lying between them. The CDR3 has 11 amino acids. CDR3 in amino acids: CASSRDNEQFF. The CDR3 DNA is TGTGCCAGCAGCAGGGACAATGAGCAGTTCTTC.

The chain is built from TRBV5-1 and TRBJ1-2, with D uncertain. From germline, CDR1 is SGHRS and CDR2 YFSETQ. V lost 0 bases to trimming and J lost 3 bases, with 18 bases between them. The CDR3 has 17 residues. For the CDR3, the DNA is TGCGCCAGCAGCTTGGGCGAGCTTCACCCCTTGGACTATGGCTACACCTTC. This gives the protein CASSLGELHPLDYGYTF.

The rearrangement links TRBV4-2 to TRBJ2-2, with TRBD1 matching over 9 bases. The germline gives CDR1 LGHNA, CDR2 YNFKEQ. This CDR3 spans 17 amino acids. The ends lost 2 bases at V and 5 bases at J; junction bases unmatched: 9. CDR3 in DNA: TGTGCCAGCAGCCAACGACCGGGACAGGGAGATACCGGGGAGCTGTTTTTT. Translating gives CASSQRPGQGDTGELFF.

The CDR3 bases are TGTGCCAGCAGTTTAGTACTGACTCTCAGCACAGATACGCAGTATTTT. It codes for CASSLVLTLSTDTQYF. The chain recombines TRBV27 with TRBJ2-3; D is undetermined. V was pared by 2 bases and J by 0 bases, with 12 bases between. CDR1 and CDR2 (germline): MNHEY, SMNVEV (reference sequence). The CDR3 consists of 16 residues.

This rearrangement joins TRBV5-6 to TRBJ2-1; no reliable D call. Trimming removed 0 bases from V and 6 bases from J, with 1 base in between. The CDR3 is made up of 11 amino acids. Germline V gene data show CDR1 as SGHDT and CDR2 as YYEEEE. This CDR3 is CASSLANEQFF. In DNA form, the CDR3 reads TGTGCCAGCAGCTTGGCCAATGAGCAGTTCTTC.